The 13 T cell receptor beta chains below all came from one sample that was sequenced in a study of blood T cell repertoires in COVID-19. TCRdb keeps only in-frame clones here, not all; method: immunoSEQ multiplex PCR. The table lists approximately 180,000 clones, 70% to 90% of them singletons. Sequencing used peripheral blood. The receptors were sampled from a human donor with active or convalescent COVID-19. The donor label of this sample is uncertain.

This clone was seen more than once but under ten times. This rearrangement joins TRBV5-8 to TRBJ2-5; a weak D match, TRBD2 (6 bases). CDR1 and CDR2 (germline): SGHTS, YDEGEE. The V and J ends lost 4 bases and 2 bases respectively, with 15 bases between them. The CDR3 consists of 15 residues. The CDR3 sequence is CASSDLSGLQETQYF. In DNA form, the CDR3 reads TGTGCCAGCAGCGACCTTAGCGGACTACAAGAGACCCAGTACTTC. Full variable domain (outside the CDR3, taken from reference TRBV5-8 and TRBJ2-5): EAGVTQSPTHLIKTRGQQATLRCSPISGHTSVYWYQQALGLGLQFLLWYDEGEERNRGNFPPRFSGRQFPNYSSELNVNALELEDSALYLCASSDLSGLQETQYFGPGTRLLVL.

V usage is TRBV5-1 and J usage is TRBJ2-5, with 12 nucleotides matching TRBD2. Germline lookup yields CDR1 SGHRS and CDR2 YFSETQ. Trimming cost V 4 bases and J 5 bases; bases outside gene matches: 12. This CDR3 spans 17 amino acids. The CDR3, as DNA: TGCGCCAGCAGCCGAAGGACTGGGACTAGCGGGTCGGAGACCCAGTACTTC. Amino acid sequence: CASSRRTGTSGSETQYF.

Here the CDR3 reads CASSDSNFVTGELFF. In DNA form, the CDR3 reads TGTGCCAGCAGTGATTCGAACTTCGTCACCGGGGAGCTGTTTTTT. The chain links TRBV2 to TRBJ2-2, with unresolved D. The CDR3 loop spans 15 amino acids. The germline CDR1 and CDR2 sequences are SNHLY and FYNNEI. The V end was cut by 3 bases, the J end by 4 bases, with 12 bases between.

This chain connects TRBV5-8 to TRBJ2-4; D is undetermined. Trimming took off 0 bases at V and 7 bases at J, with 8 bases between the two ends. The CDR3 consists of 13 residues. Germline CDR1 and CDR2: SGHTS and YDEGEE. The CDR3 nucleotides are TGTGCCAGCAGCTTGGGCCCCAGGAACATTCAGTACTTC. It codes for CASSLGPRNIQYF.

The V call is TRBV14, the J call TRBJ2-7; TRBD2 might be the D (5 bases). In germline, CDR1 is SGHDN, CDR2 FVKESK. V was clipped by 0 bases and J by 3 bases, with 15 bases between them. The CDR3 sequence is 16 residues long. The CDR3 region is CASSQDRAAGGYEQYF. Written as DNA, the CDR3 is TGTGCCAGCAGCCAAGATCGGGCAGCCGGAGGCTACGAGCAGTACTTC.

The chain employs TRBV28 and TRBJ2-3; tentatively, D is TRBD2 (6 bases). Germline-derived CDR1 and CDR2 are MDHEN and SYDVKM. Trimming took 2 bases from V and 0 from J, leaving 9 bases between them. CDR3 length equals 15 residues. CDR3 protein: CASSLVAASTDTQYF. In DNA, the CDR3 is TGTGCCAGCAGTTTAGTAGCGGCTAGCACAGATACGCAGTATTTT.

The chain has TRBV2 and TRBJ2-7; 9 bases fit TRBD2. The CDR3 length is 14 residues. Germline CDR1 and CDR2: SNHLY and FYNNEI. V lost 6 bases, J lost 2 bases, and 5 bases stayed unmatched. The CDR3 spells CASRFSGGTYEQYF. The CDR3 region has the DNA TGTGCCAGCAGGTTTAGCGGGGGCACCTACGAGCAGTACTTC.

CDR3 region: CASSLRTVKNTEAFF. The DNA of the CDR3 is TGTGCCAGCAGCTTAAGAACTGTGAAGAACACTGAAGCTTTCTTT. V is TRBV7-9 and J is TRBJ1-1; D is undetermined. CDR1 SEHNR and CDR2 FQNEAQ come from the germline V gene (reference sequence). V lost 2 bases, J lost 1 base, and 11 bases lay in between. This CDR3 is 15 amino acids long.

J is TRBJ1-5 and V is TRBV6-5; D may be TRBD1 (5 bases). The V gene's germline CDR1 is MNHEY and CDR2 SVGAGI. CDR3 length: 15 amino acids. The V and J ends lost 6 bases and 7 bases respectively, with 19 bases between them. The CDR3 is CASRPGPGGTQPQHF. The CDR3 DNA sequence: TGTGCCAGCAGGCCGGGCCCCGGGGGGACGCAGCCCCAGCATTTT.

The chain links TRBV7-2 to TRBJ1-5, with D hard to call. Trimming took off 1 base at V and 4 bases at J, with 11 bases between the two ends. Germline loops: CDR1 SGHTA, CDR2 FQGNSA. CDR3 length equals 15 residues. DNA for the CDR3: TGTGCCAGCAGCTTAGTTTGGCGGCTAAATCAGCCCCAGCATTTT. As protein: CASSLVWRLNQPQHF.

The sample holds one count of this clone. The V call is TRBV4-1, the J call TRBJ1-5, with 10 bases identical to TRBD1. J was trimmed by 4 bases and V by 5 bases; bases with no gene match: 8. This CDR3 region has 16 residues. Germline V gives CDR1 MGHRA, CDR2 YSYEKL. In DNA, the CDR3 is TGCGCCAGCAGCATAACCGGACAGGGGGAGAATCAGCCCCAGCATTTT. This sequence encodes CASSITGQGENQPQHF.

The V call is TRBV7-9, the J call TRBJ2-7, with TRBD1 identical over 8 bases. Germline V CDR1 and CDR2: SEHNR, FQNEAQ (reference sequence). CDR3 length equals 14 residues. J gave up 1 base and V 5 bases, and 4 bases lay outside the gene matches. Here the CDR3 reads CASSRQGTSYEQYF. CDR3 in DNA: TGTGCCAGCAGCCGACAGGGGACTTCCTACGAGCAGTACTTC.

This clone was counted at least ten times. The CDR3 spells CASRLDRETYEQYF. The CDR3 DNA reads TGTGCCAGCAGATTAGACAGGGAGACCTACGAGCAGTACTTC. V and J are TRBV21-1 and TRBJ2-7; TRBD1, the table's D call, was not compared with the DNA. TRBV21-1 has pseudogene status. This CDR3 is 14 amino acids long.